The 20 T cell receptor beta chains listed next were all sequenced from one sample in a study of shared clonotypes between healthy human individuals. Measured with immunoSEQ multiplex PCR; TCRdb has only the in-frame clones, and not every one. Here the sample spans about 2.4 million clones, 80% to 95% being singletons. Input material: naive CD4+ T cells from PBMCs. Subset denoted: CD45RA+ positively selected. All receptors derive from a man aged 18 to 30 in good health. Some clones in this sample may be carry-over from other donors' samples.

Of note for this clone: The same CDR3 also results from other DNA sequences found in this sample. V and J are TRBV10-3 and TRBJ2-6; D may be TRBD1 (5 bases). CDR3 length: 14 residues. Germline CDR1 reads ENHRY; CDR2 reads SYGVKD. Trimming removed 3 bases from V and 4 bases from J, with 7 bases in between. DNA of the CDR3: TGTGCCATCAGTGATGGGGCCGGGGCCAACGTCCTGACTTTC. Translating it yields CAISDGAGANVLTF.

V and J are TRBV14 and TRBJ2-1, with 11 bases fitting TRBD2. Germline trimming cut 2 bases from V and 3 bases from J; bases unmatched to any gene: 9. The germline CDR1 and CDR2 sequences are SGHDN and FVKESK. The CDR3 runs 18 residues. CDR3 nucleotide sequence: TGTGCCAGCAGCCAAAATACCGGGACTAGCGGAGTCTACAATGAGCAGTTCTTC. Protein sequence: CASSQNTGTSGVYNEQFF.

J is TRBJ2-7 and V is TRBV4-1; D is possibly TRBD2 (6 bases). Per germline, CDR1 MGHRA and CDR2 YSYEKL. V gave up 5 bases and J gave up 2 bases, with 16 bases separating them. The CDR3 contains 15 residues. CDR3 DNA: TGCGCCAGCAGCGGGACTCTAAATATTGCCTACGAGCAGTACTTC. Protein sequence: CASSGTLNIAYEQYF.

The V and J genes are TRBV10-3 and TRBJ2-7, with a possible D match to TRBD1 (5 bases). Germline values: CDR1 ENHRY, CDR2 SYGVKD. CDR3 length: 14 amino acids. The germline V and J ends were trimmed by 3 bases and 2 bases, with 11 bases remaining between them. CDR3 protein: CAISEGVVPYEQYF. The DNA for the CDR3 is TGTGCCATCAGTGAAGGGGTAGTACCCTACGAGCAGTACTTC.

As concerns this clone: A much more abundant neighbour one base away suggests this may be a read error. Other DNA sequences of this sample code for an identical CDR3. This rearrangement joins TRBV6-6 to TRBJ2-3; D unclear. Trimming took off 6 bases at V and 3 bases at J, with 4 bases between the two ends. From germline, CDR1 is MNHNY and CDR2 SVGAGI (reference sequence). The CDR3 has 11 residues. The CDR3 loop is CASSSTDTQYF. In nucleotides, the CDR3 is TGTGCCAGCAGCTCAACAGATACGCAGTATTTT.

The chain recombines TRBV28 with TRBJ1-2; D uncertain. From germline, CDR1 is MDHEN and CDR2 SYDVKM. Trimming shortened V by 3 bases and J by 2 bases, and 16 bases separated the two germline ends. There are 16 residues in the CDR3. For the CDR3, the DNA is TGTGCCAGCAGTTTGACTCCCATCGTGCGGAACTATGGCTACACCTTC. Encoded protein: CASSLTPIVRNYGYTF.

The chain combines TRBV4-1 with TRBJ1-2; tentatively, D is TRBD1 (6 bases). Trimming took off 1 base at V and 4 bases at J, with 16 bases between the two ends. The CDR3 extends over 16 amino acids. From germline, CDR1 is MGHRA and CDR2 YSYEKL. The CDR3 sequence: CASSQVGAGASYGYTF. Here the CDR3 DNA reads TGCGCCAGCAGCCAAGTTGGAGCAGGGGCCAGCTATGGCTACACCTTC.

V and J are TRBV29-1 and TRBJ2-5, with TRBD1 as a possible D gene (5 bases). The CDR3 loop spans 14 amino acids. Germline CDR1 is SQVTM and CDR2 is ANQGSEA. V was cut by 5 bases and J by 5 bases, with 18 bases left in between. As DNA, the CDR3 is TGCAGCGTTTCCGGAACAGGTCTGGCCGAGACCCAGTACTTC. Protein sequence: CSVSGTGLAETQYF.

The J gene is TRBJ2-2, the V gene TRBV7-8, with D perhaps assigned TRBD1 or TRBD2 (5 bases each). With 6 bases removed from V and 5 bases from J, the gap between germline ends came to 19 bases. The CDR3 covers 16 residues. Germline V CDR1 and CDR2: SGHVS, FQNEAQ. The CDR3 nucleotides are TGTGCCAGCAGTCTTAGAAGAGGGACGGGAACCGGGGAGCTGTTTTTT. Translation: CASSLRRGTGTGELFF.

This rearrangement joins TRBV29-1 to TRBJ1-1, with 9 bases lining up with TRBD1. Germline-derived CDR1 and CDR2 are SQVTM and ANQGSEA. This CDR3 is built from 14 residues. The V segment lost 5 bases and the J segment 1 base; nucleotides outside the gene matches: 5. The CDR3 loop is CSVQRDRENTEAFF. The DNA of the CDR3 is TGCAGCGTTCAGCGGGACAGGGAGAACACTGAAGCTTTCTTT.

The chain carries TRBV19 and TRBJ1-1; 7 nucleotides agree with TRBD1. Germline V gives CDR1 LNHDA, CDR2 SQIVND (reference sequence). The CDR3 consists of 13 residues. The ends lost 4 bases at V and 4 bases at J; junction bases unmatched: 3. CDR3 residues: CASSKAGGTEAFF. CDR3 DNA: TGTGCCAGTAGTAAGGCAGGGGGCACTGAAGCTTTCTTT.

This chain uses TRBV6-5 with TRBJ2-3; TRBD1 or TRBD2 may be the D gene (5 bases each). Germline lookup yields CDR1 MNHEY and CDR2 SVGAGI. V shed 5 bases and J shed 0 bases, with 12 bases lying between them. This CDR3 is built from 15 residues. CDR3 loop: CASSIRDGSTDTQYF. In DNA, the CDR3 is TGTGCCAGCAGTATCCGGGACGGGAGCACAGATACGCAGTATTTT.

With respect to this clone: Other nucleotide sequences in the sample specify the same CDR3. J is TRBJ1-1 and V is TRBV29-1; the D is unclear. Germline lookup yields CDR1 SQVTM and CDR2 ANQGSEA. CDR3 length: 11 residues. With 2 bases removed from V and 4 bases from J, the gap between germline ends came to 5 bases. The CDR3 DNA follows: TGCAGCGTTGAAAGAGCCACTGAAGCTTTCTTT. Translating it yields CSVERATEAFF.

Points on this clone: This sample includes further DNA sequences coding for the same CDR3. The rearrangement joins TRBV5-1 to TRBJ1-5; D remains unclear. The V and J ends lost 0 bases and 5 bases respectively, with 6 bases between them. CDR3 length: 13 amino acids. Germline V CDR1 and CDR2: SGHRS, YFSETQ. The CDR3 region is CASSLVPDQPQHF. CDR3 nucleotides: TGCGCCAGCAGCTTGGTGCCGGATCAGCCCCAGCATTTT.

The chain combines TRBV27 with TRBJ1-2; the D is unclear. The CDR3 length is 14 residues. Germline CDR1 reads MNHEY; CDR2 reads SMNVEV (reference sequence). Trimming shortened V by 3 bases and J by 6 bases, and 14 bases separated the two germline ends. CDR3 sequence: CASSFLGEAHGYTF. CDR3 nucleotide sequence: TGTGCCAGCAGTTTTTTAGGCGAGGCACATGGCTACACCTTC.

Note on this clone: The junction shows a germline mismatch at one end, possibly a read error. The chain's CDR3 is CASSHLADEQCF. CDR3 nucleotide sequence: TGTGCCAGCAGCCACCTGGCCGACGAGCAGTGCTTC. J is TRBJ2-7 and V is TRBV6-5; D unresolved. Germline V CDR1 and CDR2: MNHEY, SVGAGI. The CDR3 spans 12 residues.

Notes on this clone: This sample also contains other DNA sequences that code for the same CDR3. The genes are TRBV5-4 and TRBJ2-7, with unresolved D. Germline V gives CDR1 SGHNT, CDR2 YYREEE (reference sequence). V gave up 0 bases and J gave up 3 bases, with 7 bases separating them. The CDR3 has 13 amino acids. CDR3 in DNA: TGTGCCAGCAGCTTGGTCCAGAGCTACGAGCAGTACTTC. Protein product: CASSLVQSYEQYF.

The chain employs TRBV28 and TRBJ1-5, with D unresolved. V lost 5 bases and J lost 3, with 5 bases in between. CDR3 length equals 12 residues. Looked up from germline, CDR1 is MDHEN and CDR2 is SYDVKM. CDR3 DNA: TGTGCCAGCAGTGCACCCAATCAGCCCCAGCATTTT. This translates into CASSAPNQPQHF.

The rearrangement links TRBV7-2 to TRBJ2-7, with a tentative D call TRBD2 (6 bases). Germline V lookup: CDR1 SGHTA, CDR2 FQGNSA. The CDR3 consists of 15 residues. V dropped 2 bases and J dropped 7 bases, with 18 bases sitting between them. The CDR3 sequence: CASSLFSGDAGEQYF. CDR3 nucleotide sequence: TGTGCCAGCAGCTTATTCTCGGGAGATGCTGGGGAGCAGTACTTC.

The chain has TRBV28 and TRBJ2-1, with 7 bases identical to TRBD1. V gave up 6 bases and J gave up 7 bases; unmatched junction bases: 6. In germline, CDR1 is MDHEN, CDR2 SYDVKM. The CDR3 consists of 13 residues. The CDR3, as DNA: TGTGCCAGCAGGACCCACAGGGGAAATGAGCAGTTCTTC. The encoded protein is CASRTHRGNEQFF.